This TCR beta chain stems from a study of blood T cell repertoires in COVID-19. Whole-study context: The origin of the acute and convalescent COVID-19 samples was the United States, Italy and Spain. PBMCs, B-cell-depleted T cells, or T cells provided the cDNA or gDNA that made up the material.

The CDR3 is 14 amino acids. Germline assignment: CDR1 SGHTA and CDR2 FQGNSA. The germline V and J ends were trimmed by 3 bases and 4 bases, with 11 bases remaining between them. Original processing notes: Estimation of nucleated cell counts relied on the amplification of reference gene primers. Assay used: immunoSEQ multiplex PCR; TCRdb lists only in-frame clones, some missing. The V and J calls and the clone size are those of that table, but D and trimming were determined from the DNA. The repertoire holds about 55,000 clones, more than 60% seen once, with approximately 15% in the top ten. The clonotype originates from a woman in her 70s with acute or convalescent COVID-19. The sample comprised peripheral blood. This chain joins TRBV7-2 and TRBJ2-3, with a tentative D call TRBD2 (6 bases). The CDR3 bases are TGTGCCAGCAGCTTTGGGAGGTTCCCAGATACGCAGTATTTT. Its translation is CASSFGRFPDTQYF.